This is a list of T cell receptor beta chains from one sample in a study of cytomegalovirus exposure and HLA in healthy donors. Libraries were prepared by immunoSEQ multiplex PCR; TCRdb keeps only in-frame clonotypes and omits some of them. The sample lists about 240,000 clones, more than 75% occurring once. The sample consisted of PBMCs. The receptor set was obtained from a man aged 18 to 29 in good health and CMV-seronegative. CDR3s include the opening cysteine and the closing phenylalanine or tryptophan. The D gene is left open where the match is weak. Part of the rows lack a size; the others show once, few, many or a class for expanded clones.

abundance	v_gene	d_gene	j_gene	CDR3aa	CDR3nt
few	TRBV27	-	TRBJ1-5	CASSSYLQPQHF	TGTGCCAGCAGTTCTTATCTCCAGCCCCAGCATTTT
-	TRBV7-2	-	TRBJ1-2	CASSLGAAPNYGYTF	TGTGCCAGCAGCTTAGGGGCAGCCCCTAACTATGGCTACACCTTC
-	TRBV6-5	-	TRBJ2-3	CASSYSSWGGTQYF	TGTGCCAGCAGTTACTCCTCTTGGGGGGGCACGCAGTATTTT
-	TRBV4-3	TRBD2	TRBJ2-7	CASSQQRTSGYEQYF	TGCGCCAGCAGCCAACAAAGGACTAGCGGTTACGAGCAGTACTTC
few	TRBV29-1	TRBD2	TRBJ2-3	CSVAAGTSGGDTQYF	TGCAGCGTCGCCGCCGGGACTAGCGGGGGGGATACGCAGTATTTT
-	TRBV27	-	TRBJ2-7	CASSFSGPPYEQYF	TGTGCCAGCAGTTTCAGTGGGCCCCCCTACGAGCAGTACTTC
-	TRBV27	-	TRBJ2-7	CASSLNPTGTYEQYF	TGTGCCAGCAGTTTAAATCCCACAGGGACCTACGAGCAGTACTTC
-	TRBV28	-	TRBJ2-2	CASSLGGRAGELFF	TGTGCCAGCAGTTTAGGGGGGAGAGCCGGGGAGCTGTTTTTT
-	TRBV27	TRBD1	TRBJ1-2	CASRPHPRTGEFDGYTF	TGTGCCAGCCGCCCCCACCCCCGGACAGGGGAGTTTGATGGCTACACCTTC
-	TRBV29-1	-	TRBJ2-7	CSVVVAGSYEQYF	TGCAGCGTTGTTGTGGCGGGCTCCTACGAGCAGTACTTC
few	TRBV19	-	TRBJ1-2	CASSVRGYGYTF	TGTGCCAGTAGTGTCAGAGGCTATGGCTACACCTTC
-	TRBV20-1	-	TRBJ1-3	CSADSGNTIYF	TGCAGTGCTGACTCCGGAAACACCATATATTTT
few	TRBV7-9	TRBD1	TRBJ1-6	CASGTAINSPLHF	TGTGCCAGCGGGACAGCGATAAATTCACCCCTCCACTTT
-	TRBV7-2	TRBD2	TRBJ2-7	CASSPIPGGLAGYYEQYF	TGTGCCAGCAGCCCGATCCCGGGTGGACTAGCGGGTTACTACGAGCAGTACTTC
-	TRBV18	-	TRBJ2-7	CASSPGSVATYEQYF	TGTGCCAGCTCACCAGGGTCGGTAGCTACCTACGAGCAGTACTTC
few	TRBV5-4	-	TRBJ1-6	CASNYRDSPLHF	TGTGCCAGCAACTACAGGGATTCACCCCTCCACTTT
-	TRBV6-1	-	TRBJ2-6	CASSGLPGAGANVLTF	TGTGCCAGCAGTGGATTACCGGGGGCTGGGGCCAACGTCCTGACTTTC
-	TRBV19	TRBD1	TRBJ2-7	CASSEPTGHYEQYF	TGTGCCAGTAGTGAGCCGACAGGGCACTACGAGCAGTACTTC
-	TRBV4-1	-	TRBJ2-1	CASSQDQGSYNEQFF	TGCGCCAGCAGCCAAGATCAGGGGTCCTACAATGAGCAGTTCTTC
-	TRBV19	-	TRBJ2-1	CASRRAAEQFF	TGTGCCAGCAGAAGAGCGGCTGAGCAGTTCTTC
-	TRBV2	TRBD1	TRBJ1-1	CASSQTGGRSEAFF	TGTGCCAGCAGTCAAACAGGGGGCAGAAGTGAAGCTTTCTTT
-	TRBV28	TRBD2	TRBJ2-7	CASSPRLAGDEQYF	TGTGCCAGCAGTCCAAGACTAGCGGGAGACGAGCAGTACTTC
-	TRBV9	-	TRBJ2-5	CASSVDAGQETQYF	TGTGCCAGCAGCGTAGACGCAGGCCAAGAGACCCAGTACTTC
-	TRBV30	-	TRBJ2-2	CAWSSSLGELFF	TGTGCCTGGAGTTCCTCCCTCGGGGAGCTGTTTTTT
-	TRBV7-9	TRBD1	TRBJ2-7	CASSGATGGYEQYF	TGTGCCAGCAGCGGAGCTACAGGGGGCTACGAGCAGTACTTC
-	TRBV6-1	TRBD2	TRBJ2-1	CASSLAGGTNEQFF	TGTGCCAGCAGTTTAGCGGGAGGGACTAATGAGCAGTTCTTC
-	TRBV5-1	-	TRBJ1-5	CASSLAGGSNQPQHF	TGCGCCAGCAGCTTGGCCGGGGGGAGCAATCAGCCCCAGCATTTT
-	TRBV6-6	TRBD1	TRBJ1-1	CASSYARQGAQHQAFF	TGTGCCAGCAGTTACGCAAGACAGGGGGCGCAACATCAAGCTTTCTTT
-	TRBV28	TRBD2	TRBJ2-3	CASTAGDLPDTQYF	TGTGCCAGCACTGCGGGAGATCTTCCAGATACGCAGTATTTT
-	TRBV6-5	-	TRBJ2-5	CASSYRREQETQYF	TGTGCCAGCAGTTACCGGCGGGAACAAGAGACCCAGTACTTC
-	TRBV11-2	-	TRBJ2-1	CASSLPENEQFF	TGTGCCAGCAGCTTACCCGAGAATGAGCAGTTCTTC